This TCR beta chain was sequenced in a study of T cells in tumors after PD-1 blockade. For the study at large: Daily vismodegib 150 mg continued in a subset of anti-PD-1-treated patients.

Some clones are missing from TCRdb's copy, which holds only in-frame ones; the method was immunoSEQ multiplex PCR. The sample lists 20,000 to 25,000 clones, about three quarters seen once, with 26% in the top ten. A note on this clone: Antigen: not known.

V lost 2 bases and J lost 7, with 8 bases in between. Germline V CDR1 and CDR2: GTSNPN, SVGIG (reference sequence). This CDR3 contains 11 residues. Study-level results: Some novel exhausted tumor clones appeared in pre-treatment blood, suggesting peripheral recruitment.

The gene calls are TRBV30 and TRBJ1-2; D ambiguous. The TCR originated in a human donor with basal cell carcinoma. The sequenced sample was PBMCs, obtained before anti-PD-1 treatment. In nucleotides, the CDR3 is TGTGCCTGGAGTAACTTCTTTGGCTACACCTTC. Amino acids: CAWSNFFGYTF.